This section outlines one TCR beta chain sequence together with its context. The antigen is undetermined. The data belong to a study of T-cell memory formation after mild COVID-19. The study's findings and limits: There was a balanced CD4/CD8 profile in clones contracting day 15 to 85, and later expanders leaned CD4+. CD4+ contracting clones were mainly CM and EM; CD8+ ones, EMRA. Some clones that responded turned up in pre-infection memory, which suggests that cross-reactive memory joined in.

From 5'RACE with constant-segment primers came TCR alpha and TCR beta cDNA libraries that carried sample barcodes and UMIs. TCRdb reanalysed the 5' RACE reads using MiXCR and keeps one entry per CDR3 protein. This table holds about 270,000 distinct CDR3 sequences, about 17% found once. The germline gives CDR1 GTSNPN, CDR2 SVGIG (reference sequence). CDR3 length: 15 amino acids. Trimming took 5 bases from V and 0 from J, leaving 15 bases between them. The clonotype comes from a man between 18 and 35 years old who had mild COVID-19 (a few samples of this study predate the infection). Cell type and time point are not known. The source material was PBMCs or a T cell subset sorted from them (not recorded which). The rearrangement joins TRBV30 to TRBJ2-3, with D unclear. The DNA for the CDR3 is TGTGCCTGGGCACGGGTTTACACTAGCACAGATACGCAGTATTTT. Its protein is CAWARVYTSTDTQYF.